Each of the 18 T cell receptor beta chains below was sequenced from the same sample in a study of vaccination effects on CD4 cells after COVID-19. Antigen-specific CD4+ T cell clonotypes were called by their expansion after viral peptide-pool culture in ViraFEST. Isolating CD4+ T cells followed approximately 10 days of culture. Two-dose vaccination with either BNT162b2 or mRNA-1273 was given to the participants. Antigen specificity for these receptors is unknown. Sequencing was performed with immunoSEQ multiplex PCR; in TCRdb, only in-frame clones are kept and a portion is missing. The repertoire holds about 33,000 clones, with roughly 82% as singletons. The input for sequencing was CD4+ T cells from PBMCs cultured with HCoV-NL63 spike peptides, taken after COVID-19 vaccination. The receptors originated from a human donor who received a COVID-19 vaccine. Some clones in this sample may be carry-over from other donors' samples.

The CDR3: CASSLSPRQGKVNEQFF. The CDR3 nucleotides read TGTGCCAGCAGCTTAAGCCCACGACAGGGGAAGGTGAATGAGCAGTTCTTC. This chain joins TRBV7-3 and TRBJ2-1, with 8 positions matching TRBD1. Germline V gives CDR1 SGHTA, CDR2 FQGTGA. V lost 1 base, J lost 7 bases, and 12 bases stayed unmatched. The length of the CDR3 is 17 residues.

This sequence joins TRBV4-2 and TRBJ1-2; D is undetermined. Germline V gene data show CDR1 as LGHNA and CDR2 as YNFKEQ. V lost 0 bases, J lost 5 bases, and 10 bases lay in between. This CDR3 contains 14 residues. In DNA, the CDR3 is TGTGCCAGCAGCCAAGAAGGGCAGCGGTATGGCTACACCTTC. Translated, it gives CASSQEGQRYGYTF.

The rearrangement joins TRBV25-1 to TRBJ2-3; D may be TRBD1 (6 bases). Germline V lookup: CDR1 MGHDK, CDR2 SYGVNS. V shed 7 bases and J shed 4 bases, with 18 bases lying between them. The CDR3 covers 15 residues. The CDR3 here is CASMGSRGEADTQYF. The CDR3 DNA is TGTGCCAGCATGGGTTCCAGGGGCGAAGCAGATACGCAGTATTTT.

V is TRBV5-4 and J is TRBJ1-1, with 7 bases that match TRBD1. V shed 4 bases and J 4 bases; nucleotides not matched to a gene: 7. Germline V CDR1 and CDR2: SGHNT, YYREEE (reference sequence). The CDR3 spans 14 residues. This CDR3 is CASSPGTVGTEAFF. The CDR3 region has the DNA TGTGCCAGCAGCCCGGGGACAGTGGGCACTGAAGCTTTCTTT. The full variable domain, in which reference TRBV5-4 and TRBJ1-1 provide the parts outside the CDR3, is ETGVTQSPTHLIKTRGQQVTLRCSSQSGHNTVSWYQQALGQGPQFIFQYYREEENGRGNFPPRFSGLQFPNYSSELNVNALELDDSALYLCASSPGTVGTEAFFGQGTRLTVV.

The chain recombines TRBV5-6 with TRBJ1-5, with D unresolved. Trimming removed 0 bases from V and 5 bases from J, with 0 bases in between. Germline assignment: CDR1 SGHDT and CDR2 YYEEEE. The CDR3 is 11 amino acids. The CDR3 protein is CASSLDQPQHF. The CDR3 region has the DNA TGTGCCAGCAGCTTGGATCAGCCCCAGCATTTT. Filled out from reference TRBV5-6 and TRBJ1-5, the complete variable domain reads DAGVTQSPTHLIKTRGQQVTLRCSPKSGHDTVSWYQQALGQGPQFIFQYYEEEERQRGNFPDRFSGHQFPNYSSELNVNALLLGDSALYLCASSLDQPQHFGDGTRLSIL.

The chain links TRBV7-9 to TRBJ2-4; TRBD1 might be the D (5 bases). Germline-derived CDR1 and CDR2 are SEHNR and FQNEAQ (reference sequence). Trimming pared 0 bases from V and 3 bases from J, leaving 12 bases between. There are 16 residues in the CDR3. Here the CDR3 DNA reads TGTGCCAGCAGCTTAGCCGCAGGGTTAGGCAAAAACATTCAGTACTTC. Translating gives CASSLAAGLGKNIQYF. The full variable domain, its missing parts supplied by reference TRBV7-9 and TRBJ2-4, is DTGVSQNPRHKITKRGQNVTFRCDPISEHNRLYWYRQTLGQGPEFLTYFQNEAQLEKSRLLSDRFSAERPKGSFSTLEIQRTEQGDSAMYLCASSLAAGLGKNIQYFGAGTRLSVL.

V is TRBV5-6 and J is TRBJ2-5; D remains ambiguous. Trimming pared 2 bases from V and 3 bases from J, leaving 11 bases between. The CDR3 runs 14 residues. Germline V lookup: CDR1 SGHDT, CDR2 YYEEEE. The CDR3 DNA is TGTGCCAGCAGCTTACGTCGGCTAGAAGAGACCCAGTACTTC. Translated: CASSLRRLEETQYF.

This chain connects TRBV6-6 to TRBJ1-5; 7 bases are a match to TRBD1. This CDR3 has 16 amino acids. The germline gives CDR1 MNHNY, CDR2 SVGAGI (reference sequence). The V segment lost 4 bases and the J segment 1 base; nucleotides outside the gene matches: 7. The CDR3 bases are TGTGCCAGCAGTTTGCCCGGGACAGAGAGCAATCAGCCCCAGCATTTT. It specifies CASSLPGTESNQPQHF.

For the CDR3, the DNA is TGTGCCAGCACTAGCACAGATACGCAGTATTTT. Translating gives CASTSTDTQYF. This chain uses TRBV6-6 with TRBJ2-3; D gene uncertain. CDR1 and CDR2 (germline): MNHNY, SVGAGI (reference sequence). Trimming pared 7 bases from V and 0 bases from J, leaving 2 bases between. The CDR3 covers 11 residues.

This chain joins TRBV4-3 and TRBJ2-1; the match to TRBD2 covers 11 bases. This CDR3 has 17 amino acids. Germline V lookup: CDR1 LGHNA, CDR2 YSLEER. The trim removed 0 bases at V and 8 bases at J, leaving 9 bases unmatched. In DNA form, the CDR3 reads TGCGCCAGCAGCCAAGATCTCATTAGCGGGGGGGGCCATGAGCAGTTCTTC. Translation: CASSQDLISGGGHEQFF.

The chain has TRBV28 and TRBJ1-5, with unresolved D. V lost 6 bases and J 4 bases, leaving 7 bases between the germline ends. This CDR3 is built from 12 residues. Germline V CDR1 and CDR2: MDHEN, SYDVKM. CDR3 in DNA: TGTGCCAGCAGCCAAGCGAATCAGCCCCAGCATTTT. It is translated as CASSQANQPQHF.

This chain connects TRBV5-1 to TRBJ2-1, with D unclear. The CDR3 is 17 amino acids. Trimming left V 0 bases short and J 0 bases short, with 13 bases between. Germline values: CDR1 SGHRS, CDR2 YFSETQ. CDR3 DNA: TGCGCCAGCAGCTTGGATCTCTTCCTGAGCTCCTACAATGAGCAGTTCTTC. The encoded protein is CASSLDLFLSSYNEQFF.

The rearrangement links TRBV25-1 to TRBJ2-1; D gene ambiguous. V was clipped by 2 bases and J by 6 bases, with 14 bases between them. Germline values: CDR1 MGHDK, CDR2 SYGVNS. There are 15 residues in the CDR3. The CDR3 DNA sequence: TGTGCCAGCAGTGAACCGGGTTCCGCGTCCAATGAGCAGTTCTTC. Its protein product is CASSEPGSASNEQFF. The full variable domain, in which reference TRBV25-1 and TRBJ2-1 provide the parts outside the CDR3, is EADIYQTPRYLVIGTGKKITLECSQTMGHDKMYWYQQDPGMELHLIHYSYGVNSTEKGDLSSESTVSRIRTEHFPLTLESARPSHTSQYLCASSEPGSASNEQFFGPGTRLTVL.

This chain links TRBV2 with TRBJ1-1; D is ambiguous. The CDR3 sequence is 12 residues long. From germline, CDR1 is SNHLY and CDR2 FYNNEI. Trimming cost V 6 bases and J 7 bases, with 12 bases left between them. CDR3 sequence: CASRQSIFEAFF. The CDR3 bases are TGTGCCAGCAGACAGTCTATCTTTGAAGCTTTCTTT.

V gene TRBV6-5 combines with J gene TRBJ2-5, with D tentatively TRBD1 (6 bases). The germline V gene has CDR1 MNHEY and CDR2 SVGAGI. With 2 bases removed from V and 5 bases from J, the gap between germline ends came to 12 bases. CDR3 length equals 14 residues. The CDR3, as DNA: TGTGCCAGCAGTTACCCCGGACAGTGGGAGACCCAGTACTTC. Amino acid sequence: CASSYPGQWETQYF.

This clone turned up a few times. The chain combines TRBV4-3 with TRBJ1-2; D unclear. V was cut by 0 bases and J by 5 bases, with 10 bases left in between. Germline CDR1 is LGHNA and CDR2 is YSLEER. The CDR3 spans 14 residues. CDR3 nucleotide sequence: TGCGCCAGCAGCCAAGAGCCGGGGAGATATGGCTACACCTTC. This sequence encodes CASSQEPGRYGYTF.

V gene TRBV18 combines with J gene TRBJ1-5; the match to TRBD1 covers 7 bases. The junction had 0 bases not matched to a gene; V was cut back by 3 bases and J by 4 bases. Germline-derived CDR1 and CDR2 are KGHSH and LQKENI. This CDR3 comprises 13 residues. As DNA, the CDR3 is TGTGCCAGCTCACCGGACAGGAATCAGCCCCAGCATTTT. Encoded protein: CASSPDRNQPQHF.

The sample holds a few counts of this clone. The J gene is TRBJ2-1, the V gene TRBV18, with D unclear. CDR3 size: 15 residues. With 3 bases removed from V and 0 bases from J, the gap between germline ends came to 9 bases. The V gene's germline CDR1 is KGHSH and CDR2 LQKENI. This chain's CDR3 is CASSPDGSSYNEQFF. CDR3 nucleotides: TGTGCCAGCTCACCTGACGGAAGCTCCTACAATGAGCAGTTCTTC.